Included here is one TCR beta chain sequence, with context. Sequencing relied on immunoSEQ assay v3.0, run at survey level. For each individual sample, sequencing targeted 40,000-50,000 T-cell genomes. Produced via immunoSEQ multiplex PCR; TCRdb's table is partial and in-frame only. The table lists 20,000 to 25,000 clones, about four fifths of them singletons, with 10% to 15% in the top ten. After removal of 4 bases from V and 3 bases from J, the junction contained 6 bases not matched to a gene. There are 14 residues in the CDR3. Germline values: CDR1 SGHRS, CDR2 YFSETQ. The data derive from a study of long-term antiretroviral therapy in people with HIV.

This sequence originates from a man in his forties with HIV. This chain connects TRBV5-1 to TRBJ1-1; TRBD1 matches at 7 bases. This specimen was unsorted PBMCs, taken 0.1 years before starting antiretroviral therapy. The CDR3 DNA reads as TGCGCCAGCAGCATATCCGGGACAGACACTGAAGCTTTCTTT. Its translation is CASSISGTDTEAFF.